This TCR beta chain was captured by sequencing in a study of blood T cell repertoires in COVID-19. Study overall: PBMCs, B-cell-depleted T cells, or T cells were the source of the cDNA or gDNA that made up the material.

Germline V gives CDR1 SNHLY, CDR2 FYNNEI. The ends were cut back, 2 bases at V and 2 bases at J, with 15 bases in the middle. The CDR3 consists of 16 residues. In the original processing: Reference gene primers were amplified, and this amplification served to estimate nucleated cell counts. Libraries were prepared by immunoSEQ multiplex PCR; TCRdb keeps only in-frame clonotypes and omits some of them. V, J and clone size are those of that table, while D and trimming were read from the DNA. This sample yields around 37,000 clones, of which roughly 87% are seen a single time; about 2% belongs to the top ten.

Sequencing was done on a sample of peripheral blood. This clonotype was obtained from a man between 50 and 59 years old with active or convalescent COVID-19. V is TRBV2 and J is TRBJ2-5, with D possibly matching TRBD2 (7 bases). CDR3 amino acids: CASSELRGGIQETQYF. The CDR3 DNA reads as TGTGCCAGCAGTGAACTCAGGGGAGGGATTCAAGAGACCCAGTACTTC.